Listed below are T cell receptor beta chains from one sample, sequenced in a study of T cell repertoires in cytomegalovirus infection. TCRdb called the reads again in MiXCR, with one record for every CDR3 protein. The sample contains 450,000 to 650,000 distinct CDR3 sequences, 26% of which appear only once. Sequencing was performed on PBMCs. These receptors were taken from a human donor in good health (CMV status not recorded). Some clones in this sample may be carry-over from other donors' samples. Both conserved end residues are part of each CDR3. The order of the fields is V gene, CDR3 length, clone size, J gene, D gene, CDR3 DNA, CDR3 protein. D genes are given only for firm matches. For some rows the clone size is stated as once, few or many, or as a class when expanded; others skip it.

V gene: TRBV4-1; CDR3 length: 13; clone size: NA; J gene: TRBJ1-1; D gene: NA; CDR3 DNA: TGCGCCAGCAGCCAAGCTAGGCCGGGTGAAGCTTTCTTT; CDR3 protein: CASSQARPGEAFF
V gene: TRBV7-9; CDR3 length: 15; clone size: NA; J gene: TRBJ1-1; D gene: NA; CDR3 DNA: TGTGCCAGCAGCTTACAGGGAACGGTCGACACTGAAGCTTTCTTT; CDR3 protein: CASSLQGTVDTEAFF
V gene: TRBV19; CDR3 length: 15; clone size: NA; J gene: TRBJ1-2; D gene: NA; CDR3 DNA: TGTGCCAGTAGCAGATCTGGCCAGCCATCTTATGGCTACACCTTC; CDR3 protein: CASSRSGQPSYGYTF
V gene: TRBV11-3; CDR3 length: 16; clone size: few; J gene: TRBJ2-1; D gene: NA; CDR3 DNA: TGTGCCAGCAGCTTAGCTGGCAGCGGACCTTACAATGAGCAGTTCTTC; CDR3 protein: CASSLAGSGPYNEQFF
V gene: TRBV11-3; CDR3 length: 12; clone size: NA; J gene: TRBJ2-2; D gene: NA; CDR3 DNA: TGTGCCAGCAGACAGCCTTCTGGGGAGCTGTTTTTT; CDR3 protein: CASRQPSGELFF
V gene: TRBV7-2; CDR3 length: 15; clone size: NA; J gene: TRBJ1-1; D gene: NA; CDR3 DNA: TGTGCCAGCAGCATGGGGGGGGGGCCGGGCACTGAAGCTTTCTTT; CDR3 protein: CASSMGGGPGTEAFF
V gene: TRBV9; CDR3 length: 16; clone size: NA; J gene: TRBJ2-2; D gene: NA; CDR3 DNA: TGTGCCAGCAGCGTAGCTGGGGCTCCGAACACCGGGGAGCTGTTTTTT; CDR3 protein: CASSVAGAPNTGELFF
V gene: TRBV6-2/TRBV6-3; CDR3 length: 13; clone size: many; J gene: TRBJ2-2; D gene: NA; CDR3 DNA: TGTGCCAGCAGTTCCGATTCTCCCGGGGAGCTGTTTTTT; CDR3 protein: CASSSDSPGELFF
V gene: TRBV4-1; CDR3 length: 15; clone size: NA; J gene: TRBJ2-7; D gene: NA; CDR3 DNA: TGCGCCAGCAGCCAAGAGACAGCAAGAACCTACGAGCAGTACTTC; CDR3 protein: CASSQETARTYEQYF
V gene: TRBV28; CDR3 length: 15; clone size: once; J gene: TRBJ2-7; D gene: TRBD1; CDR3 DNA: TGTGCCAGCAGCCCGACAGGGGGCGGGTCCTACGAGCAGTACTTC; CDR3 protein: CASSPTGGGSYEQYF
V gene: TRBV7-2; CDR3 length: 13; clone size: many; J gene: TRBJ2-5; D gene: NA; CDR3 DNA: TGTGCCAGCAGCCCGAGATGGGGAGAGACCCAGTACTTC; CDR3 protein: CASSPRWGETQYF
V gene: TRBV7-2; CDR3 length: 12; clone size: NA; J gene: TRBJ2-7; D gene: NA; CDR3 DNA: TGTGCCAGCAGCTACCAGCAGAGGGAGCAGTACTTC; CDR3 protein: CASSYQQREQYF
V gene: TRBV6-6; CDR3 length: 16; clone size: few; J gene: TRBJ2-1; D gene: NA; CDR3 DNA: TGTGCCAGCATCCCTACCGACAGGAGCTCTAACAATGAGCAGTTCTTC; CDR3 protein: CASIPTDRSSNNEQFF
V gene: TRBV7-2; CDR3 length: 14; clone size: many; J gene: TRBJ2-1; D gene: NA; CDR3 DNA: TGTGCCAGCAGCTTAGGGGGACGTGGCAATGAGCAGTTCTTC; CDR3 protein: CASSLGGRGNEQFF
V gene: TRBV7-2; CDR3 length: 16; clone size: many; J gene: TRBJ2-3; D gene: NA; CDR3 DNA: TGTGCCAGCAGCTTGGGCCCGGGGTTCGGCACAGATACGCAGTATTTT; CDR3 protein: CASSLGPGFGTDTQYF
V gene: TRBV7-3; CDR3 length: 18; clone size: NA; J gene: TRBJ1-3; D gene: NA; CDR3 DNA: TGTGCCAGCAGCCATAAACCCCCCCGCCGTGGAGGTGGAAACACCATATATTTT; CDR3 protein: CASSHKPPRRGGGNTIYF
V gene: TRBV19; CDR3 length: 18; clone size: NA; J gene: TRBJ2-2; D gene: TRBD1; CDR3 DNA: TGTGCCAGTAGTATACGGTCCCTGCAGGGGGCAGGGACCGGGGAGCTGTTTTTT; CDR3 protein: CASSIRSLQGAGTGELFF